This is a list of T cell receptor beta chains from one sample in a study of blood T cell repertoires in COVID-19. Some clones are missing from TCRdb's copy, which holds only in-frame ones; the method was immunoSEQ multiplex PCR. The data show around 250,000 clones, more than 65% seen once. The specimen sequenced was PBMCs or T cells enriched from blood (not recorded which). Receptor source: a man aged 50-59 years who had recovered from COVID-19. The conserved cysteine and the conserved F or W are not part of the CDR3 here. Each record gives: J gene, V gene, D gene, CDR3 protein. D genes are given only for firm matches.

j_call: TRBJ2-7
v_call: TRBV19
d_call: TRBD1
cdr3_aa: ASSTPHSGGEQY

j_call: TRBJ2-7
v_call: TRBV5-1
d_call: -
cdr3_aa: ASSLRAGGYEQY

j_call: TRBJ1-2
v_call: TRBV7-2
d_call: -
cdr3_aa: GDSGDFGGYT

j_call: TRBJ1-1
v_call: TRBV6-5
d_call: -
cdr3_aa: ASSYGTDAAEAF

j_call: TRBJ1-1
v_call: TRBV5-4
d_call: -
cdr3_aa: ASSPGQNTEAF

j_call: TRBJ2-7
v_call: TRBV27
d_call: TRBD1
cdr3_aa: ASSARDREYEQY

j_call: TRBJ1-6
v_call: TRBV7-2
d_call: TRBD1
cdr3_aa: ASSLTDRGGGSYNSPLH

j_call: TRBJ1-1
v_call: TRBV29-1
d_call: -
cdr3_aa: SVVDTNTEAF

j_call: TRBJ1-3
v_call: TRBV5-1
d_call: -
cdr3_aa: ASSKSGNSGNTIY

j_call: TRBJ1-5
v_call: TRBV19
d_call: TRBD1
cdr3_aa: ASTPRTGNQPQH

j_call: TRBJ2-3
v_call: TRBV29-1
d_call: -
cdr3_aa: SARDFTDTQY

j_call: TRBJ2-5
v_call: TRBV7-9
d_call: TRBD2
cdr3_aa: ASSFAVSGGSETQY

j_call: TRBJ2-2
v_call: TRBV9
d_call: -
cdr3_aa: ASSVEGWRENTGELF

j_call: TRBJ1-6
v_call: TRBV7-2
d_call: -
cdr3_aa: ASSLVRGGPTSNSPLH

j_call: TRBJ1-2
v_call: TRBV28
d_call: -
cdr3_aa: ASSPPSYGYT

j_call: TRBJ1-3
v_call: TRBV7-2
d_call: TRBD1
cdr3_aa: ASSLTGMNTIY

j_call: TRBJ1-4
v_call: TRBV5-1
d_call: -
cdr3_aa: ASSLETWAGGKEKLF

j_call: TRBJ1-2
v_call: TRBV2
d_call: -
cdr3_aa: ASSEARGAGYGYT

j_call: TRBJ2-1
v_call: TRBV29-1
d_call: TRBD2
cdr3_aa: SVVPLAVSSYNEQF

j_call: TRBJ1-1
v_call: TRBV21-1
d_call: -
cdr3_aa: ASSLRESAANTEAF

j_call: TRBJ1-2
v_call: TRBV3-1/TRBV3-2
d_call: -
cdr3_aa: ASSQKIAPGQTTNYGYT

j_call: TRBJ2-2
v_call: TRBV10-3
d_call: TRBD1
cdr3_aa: ASDRENTGELF

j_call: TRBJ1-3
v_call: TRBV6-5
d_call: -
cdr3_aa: ASSQTGRTGNTIY

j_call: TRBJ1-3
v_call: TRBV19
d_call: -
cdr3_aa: ASSSGQNSNTIY

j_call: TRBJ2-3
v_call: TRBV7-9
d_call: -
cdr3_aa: ASSFPGGRTDTQY

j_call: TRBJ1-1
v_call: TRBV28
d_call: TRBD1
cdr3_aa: ASSLAGGVITEAF

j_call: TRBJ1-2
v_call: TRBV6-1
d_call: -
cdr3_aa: ASSEADTAGYT

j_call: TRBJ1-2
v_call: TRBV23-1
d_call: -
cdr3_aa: ASSHSGQSGGYT

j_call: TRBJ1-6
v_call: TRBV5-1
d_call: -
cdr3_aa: ASSSSGNSPLH

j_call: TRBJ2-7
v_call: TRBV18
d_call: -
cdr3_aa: ASSPMEGPYEQY

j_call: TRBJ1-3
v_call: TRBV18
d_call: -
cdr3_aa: ASSPGQTSGNTIY

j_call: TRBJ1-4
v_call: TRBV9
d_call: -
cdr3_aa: ASSDRDKELF

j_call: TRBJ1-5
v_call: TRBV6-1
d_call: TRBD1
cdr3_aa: ASSEGQGVGQPQH

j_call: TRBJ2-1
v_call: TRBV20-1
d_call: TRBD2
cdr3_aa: SASVSGVYNEQF

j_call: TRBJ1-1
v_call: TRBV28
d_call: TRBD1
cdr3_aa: ASSQTGRFPPR

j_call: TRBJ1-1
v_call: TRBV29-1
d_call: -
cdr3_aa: SSHRNTEAF